Presented here are 5 T cell receptor beta chains from one specimen sequenced in a study of T cell responses to AZD1222 COVID-19 vaccine. Assay used: immunoSEQ multiplex PCR; TCRdb lists only in-frame clones, some missing. The table includes 75,000 to 90,000 clones, approximately 85% detected once. The material sequenced was peripheral blood, taken on day 0 of AZD1222 vaccination. The receptors stem from an adult in good health.

The chain couples TRBV7-8 to TRBJ2-5; the D gene is possibly TRBD2 (6 bases). This CDR3 contains 16 residues. Trimming took off 4 bases at V and 5 bases at J, with 20 bases between the two ends. CDR1 is SGHVS and CDR2 is FQNEAQ in the germline V gene. CDR3 DNA sequence: TGTGCCAGCAGCTCCCAGGGTGGGGGGATTCAGGAGACCCAGTACTTC. Its translation: CASSSQGGGIQETQYF.

This clone was picked up one time. The chain combines TRBV5-1 with TRBJ2-1; no reliable D call. The CDR3 covers 15 residues. The germline V and J ends were trimmed by 1 base and 0 bases, with 8 bases remaining between them. Germline CDR1 and CDR2: SGHRS and YFSETQ. CDR3 amino acids: CASSLLLSSYNEQFF. The CDR3 DNA follows: TGCGCCAGCAGCTTGCTCCTGAGCTCCTACAATGAGCAGTTCTTC.

This clone was seen once. The CDR3: CASSLSLAGGIRYEQYF. DNA for the CDR3: TGTGCCAGCAGTCTCTCACTAGCGGGAGGGATACGTTACGAGCAGTACTTC. The rearrangement joins TRBV27 to TRBJ2-7; 13 nucleotides line up with TRBD2. In germline, CDR1 is MNHEY, CDR2 SMNVEV (reference sequence). The ends lost 5 bases at V and 4 bases at J; junction bases unmatched: 11. This CDR3 comprises 17 residues.

This clone was counted once. The chain couples TRBV24-1 to TRBJ2-7; TRBD2 matches 10 bases. The CDR3 totals 16 residues. From germline, CDR1 is KGHDR and CDR2 SFDVKD. The ends lost 3 bases at V and 3 bases at J; junction bases unmatched: 7. CDR3 amino acids: CATSDPSGSLGYEQYF. The CDR3 region has the DNA TGTGCCACCAGTGATCCTAGCGGGAGTTTAGGCTACGAGCAGTACTTC.

The rearrangement links TRBV30 to TRBJ1-4; tentative D call: TRBD1 (6 bases). V was pared by 2 bases and J by 8 bases, with 18 bases between. The CDR3 has 15 amino acids. CDR1 and CDR2 (germline): GTSNPN, SVGIG (reference sequence). As DNA, the CDR3 is TGTGCCTGGAGTCCCACAGGGTCAAATGGGGAAAAACTGTTTTTT. It translates to CAWSPTGSNGEKLFF.